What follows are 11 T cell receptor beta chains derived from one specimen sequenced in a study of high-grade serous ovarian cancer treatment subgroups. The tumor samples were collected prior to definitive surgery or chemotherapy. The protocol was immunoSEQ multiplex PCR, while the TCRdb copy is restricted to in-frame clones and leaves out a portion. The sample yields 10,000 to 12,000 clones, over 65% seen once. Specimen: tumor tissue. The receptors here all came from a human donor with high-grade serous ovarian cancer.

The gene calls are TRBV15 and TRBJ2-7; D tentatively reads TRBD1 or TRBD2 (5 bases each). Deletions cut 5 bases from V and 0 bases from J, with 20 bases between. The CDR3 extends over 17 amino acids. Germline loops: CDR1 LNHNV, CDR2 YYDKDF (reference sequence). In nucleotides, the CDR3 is TGTGCCACCAGCTTGGGGACCCAAGGCTTTAGCTCCTACGAGCAGTACTTC. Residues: CATSLGTQGFSSYEQYF.

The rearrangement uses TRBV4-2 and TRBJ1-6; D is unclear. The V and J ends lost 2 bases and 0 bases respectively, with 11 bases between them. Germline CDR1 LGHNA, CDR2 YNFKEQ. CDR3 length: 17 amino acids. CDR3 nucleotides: TGTGCCAGCAGCCAAAGACCCCCCAGCTCCTATAATTCACCCCTCCACTTT. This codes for CASSQRPPSSYNSPLHF.

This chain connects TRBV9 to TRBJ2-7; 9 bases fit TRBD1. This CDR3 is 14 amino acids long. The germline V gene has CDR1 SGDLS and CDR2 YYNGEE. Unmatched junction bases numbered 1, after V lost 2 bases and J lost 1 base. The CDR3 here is CASSVDRGSYEQYF. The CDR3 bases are TGTGCCAGCAGCGTGGACAGGGGTTCCTACGAGCAGTACTTC.

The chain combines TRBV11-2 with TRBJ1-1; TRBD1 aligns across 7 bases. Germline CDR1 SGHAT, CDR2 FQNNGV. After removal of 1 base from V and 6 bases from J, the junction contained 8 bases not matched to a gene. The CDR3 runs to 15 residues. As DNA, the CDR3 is TGTGCCAGCAGCTTAGTAGGGGGCGCCATCGCTGAAGCTTTCTTT. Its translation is CASSLVGGAIAEAFF. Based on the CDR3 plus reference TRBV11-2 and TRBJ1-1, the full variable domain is EAGVAQSPRYKIIEKRQSVAFWCNPISGHATLYWYQQILGQGPKLLIQFQNNGVVDDSQLPKDRFSAERLKGVDSTLKIQPAKLEDSAVYLCASSLVGGAIAEAFFGQGTRLTVV.

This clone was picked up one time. This CDR3 is CSVEDLLQASQETQYF. The CDR3 bases are TGCAGCGTTGAAGATCTCCTCCAAGCGTCTCAAGAGACCCAGTACTTC. The chain uses TRBV29-1 and TRBJ2-5; D not resolved. Germline V gives CDR1 SQVTM, CDR2 ANQGSEA. V was trimmed by 0 bases and J by 2 bases, leaving 16 bases between them. The CDR3 loop spans 16 amino acids.

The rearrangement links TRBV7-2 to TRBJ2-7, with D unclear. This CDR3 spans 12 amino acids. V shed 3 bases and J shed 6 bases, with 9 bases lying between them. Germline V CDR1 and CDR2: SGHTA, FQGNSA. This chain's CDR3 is CASSFPPGEQYF. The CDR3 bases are TGTGCCAGCAGCTTTCCTCCGGGCGAGCAGTACTTC.

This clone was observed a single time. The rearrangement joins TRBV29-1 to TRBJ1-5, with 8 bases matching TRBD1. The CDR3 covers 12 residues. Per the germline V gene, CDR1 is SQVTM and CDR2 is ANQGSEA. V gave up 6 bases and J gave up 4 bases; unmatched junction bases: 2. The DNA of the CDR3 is TGCAGCGTGAGACAGGGGAATCAGCCCCAGCATTTT. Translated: CSVRQGNQPQHF.

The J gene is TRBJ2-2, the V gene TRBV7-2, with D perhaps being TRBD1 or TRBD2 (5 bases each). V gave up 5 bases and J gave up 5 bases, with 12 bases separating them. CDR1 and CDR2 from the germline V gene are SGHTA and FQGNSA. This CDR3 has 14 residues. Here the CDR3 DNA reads TGTGCCAGCAGCCCGATGTGGGGGACCGGGGAGCTGTTTTTT. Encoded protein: CASSPMWGTGELFF.

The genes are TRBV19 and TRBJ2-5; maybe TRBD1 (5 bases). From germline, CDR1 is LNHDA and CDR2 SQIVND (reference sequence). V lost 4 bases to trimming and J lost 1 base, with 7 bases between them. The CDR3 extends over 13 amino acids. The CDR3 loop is CASSRQTQETQYF. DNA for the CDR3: TGTGCCAGTAGTAGACAGACCCAAGAGACCCAGTACTTC. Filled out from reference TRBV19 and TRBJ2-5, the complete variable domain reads DGGITQSPKYLFRKEGQNVTLSCEQNLNHDAMYWYRQDPGQGLRLIYYSQIVNDFQKGDIAEGYSVSREKKESFPLTVTSAQKNPTAFYLCASSRQTQETQYFGPGTRLLVL.

The CDR3 sequence: CASSLAMGLAGEQYF. DNA for the CDR3: TGTGCCAGCAGCTTAGCTATGGGACTAGCGGGCGAGCAGTACTTC. V usage is TRBV7-9 and J usage is TRBJ2-7; 12 positions agree with TRBD2. The V gene end was trimmed by 0 bases and the J gene end by 6 bases; junction bases not matched to a gene: 3. The germline V gene encodes CDR1 SEHNR and CDR2 FQNEAQ (reference sequence). The CDR3 totals 15 residues.

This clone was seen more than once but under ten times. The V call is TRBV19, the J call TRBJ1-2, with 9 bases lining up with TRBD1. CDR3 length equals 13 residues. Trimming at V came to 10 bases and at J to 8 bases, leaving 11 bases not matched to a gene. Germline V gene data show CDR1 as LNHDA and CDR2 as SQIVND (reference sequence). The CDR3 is CATTDRGRQGYTF. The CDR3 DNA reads TGTGCCACCACGGACAGGGGTAGGCAAGGCTACACCTTC.